Described below is a single T cell receptor (beta chain) sequence and its context. Its target is unknown. The source of the sample is a study of T cell responses to AZD1222 COVID-19 vaccine. Study results and caveats: Close to half of spike-specific TCRs reportedly recognize unmutated variant regions.

Method: immunoSEQ multiplex PCR; TCRdb's copy keeps in-frame clones and lacks some. The table shows around 99,000 clones, with around nine tenths occurring only once. CDR3 length equals 14 residues. The junction had 5 bases not matched to a gene; V was cut back by 4 bases and J by 5 bases. Germline lookup yields CDR1 SGHKS and CDR2 YYEKEE (reference sequence). This chain connects TRBV5-5 to TRBJ2-5, with TRBD2 matching 10 bases. The TCR comes from an adult who received the AZD1222 COVID-19 vaccine. Source: peripheral blood, taken 28 days after the second AZD1222 dose. The DNA of the CDR3 is TGTGCCAGCAGCCCATTAGCGGGGGGCGAGACCCAGTACTTC. Protein product: CASSPLAGGETQYF.